These T cell receptor beta chains were read from a single sample in a study of brain T cells in children with intractable seizures. TCRdb keeps only in-frame clones here, not all; method: immunoSEQ multiplex PCR. The sample carries around 44,000 clones, around nine tenths recorded once. Sequencing used peripheral blood, obtained at surgery. These receptors all stem from a girl aged 2-15 years with tuberous sclerosis and intractable seizures. Each CDR3 is given with its conserved first and last residue. The D gene is left open where the match is weak. Clone size is stated in some rows and not others, as once, few, many or a class when expanded.

clone_size: -; v_call: TRBV7-8; d_call: -; cdr3_length: 13; j_call: TRBJ2-3; cdr3_aa: CASSPERTDTQYF; cdr3_nt: TGTGCCAGCAGCCCGGAAAGAACAGATACGCAGTATTTT
clone_size: -; v_call: TRBV4-1; d_call: -; cdr3_length: 16; j_call: TRBJ2-1; cdr3_aa: CASSQGLQGGNNEQFF; cdr3_nt: TGCGCCAGCAGCCAAGGTTTGCAGGGGGGAAACAATGAGCAGTTCTTC
clone_size: -; v_call: TRBV6-5; d_call: -; cdr3_length: 13; j_call: TRBJ1-2; cdr3_aa: CASSYSQGDGYTF; cdr3_nt: TGTGCCAGCAGTTACTCTCAGGGAGATGGCTACACCTTC
clone_size: few; v_call: TRBV7-3; d_call: TRBD1; cdr3_length: 15; j_call: TRBJ2-2; cdr3_aa: CASSLIPGGTGELFF; cdr3_nt: TGTGCCAGCAGCTTAATCCCAGGGGGCACCGGGGAGCTGTTTTTT
clone_size: -; v_call: TRBV18; d_call: -; cdr3_length: 14; j_call: TRBJ2-3; cdr3_aa: CASSPPGGPDTQYF; cdr3_nt: TGTGCCAGCTCACCACCCGGGGGGCCAGATACGCAGTATTTT
clone_size: -; v_call: TRBV6-5; d_call: TRBD2; cdr3_length: 15; j_call: TRBJ2-3; cdr3_aa: CASAASGGATDTQYF; cdr3_nt: TGTGCCAGCGCCGCTAGCGGGGGGGCCACAGATACGCAGTATTTT
clone_size: -; v_call: TRBV5-5; d_call: -; cdr3_length: 12; j_call: TRBJ1-1; cdr3_aa: CASTPENTEAFF; cdr3_nt: TGTGCCAGCACCCCGGAGAACACTGAAGCTTTCTTT
clone_size: -; v_call: TRBV30; d_call: -; cdr3_length: 14; j_call: TRBJ2-2; cdr3_aa: CAWKGWLDTGELFF; cdr3_nt: TGTGCCTGGAAAGGGTGGTTGGACACCGGGGAGCTGTTTTTT
clone_size: -; v_call: TRBV2; d_call: -; cdr3_length: 14; j_call: TRBJ2-7; cdr3_aa: CASSEGLGVYEQYF; cdr3_nt: TGTGCCAGCAGTGAAGGACTAGGGGTGTACGAGCAGTACTTC
clone_size: once; v_call: TRBV4-2; d_call: -; cdr3_length: 15; j_call: TRBJ2-5; cdr3_aa: CASSQDRRVQETQYF; cdr3_nt: TGTGCCAGCAGCCAAGATCGGAGGGTCCAAGAGACCCAGTACTTC
clone_size: -; v_call: TRBV5-1; d_call: -; cdr3_length: 14; j_call: TRBJ1-2; cdr3_aa: CASSLGRGNYGYTF; cdr3_nt: TGCGCCAGCAGCTTGGGGAGGGGAAACTATGGCTACACCTTC
clone_size: -; v_call: TRBV15; d_call: -; cdr3_length: 13; j_call: TRBJ2-1; cdr3_aa: CATSRGMTDEQFF; cdr3_nt: TGTGCCACCAGCAGAGGAATGACCGATGAGCAGTTCTTC
clone_size: medium-sized; v_call: TRBV19; d_call: TRBD2; cdr3_length: 14; j_call: TRBJ2-5; cdr3_aa: CASSISGLAETQYF; cdr3_nt: TGTGCCAGTAGTATCTCAGGACTAGCGGAGACCCAGTACTTC
clone_size: -; v_call: TRBV7-3; d_call: -; cdr3_length: 16; j_call: TRBJ1-6; cdr3_aa: CASSSYGGQVGSPLHF; cdr3_nt: TGTGCCAGCAGCTCCTATGGGGGGCAGGTCGGTTCACCCCTCCACTTT
clone_size: -; v_call: TRBV12-3/TRBV12-4; d_call: -; cdr3_length: 13; j_call: TRBJ1-2; cdr3_aa: CASSLTNNYGYTF; cdr3_nt: TGTGCCAGCAGTCTCACGAACAACTATGGCTACACCTTC
clone_size: -; v_call: TRBV5-4; d_call: -; cdr3_length: 13; j_call: TRBJ2-3; cdr3_aa: CASGRGLVDTQYF; cdr3_nt: TGTGCCAGCGGTAGGGGGTTGGTAGATACGCAGTATTTT
clone_size: -; v_call: TRBV6-4; d_call: -; cdr3_length: 13; j_call: TRBJ2-1; cdr3_aa: CASSPDSYNEQFF; cdr3_nt: TGTGCCAGCAGTCCGGACTCCTACAATGAGCAGTTCTTC
clone_size: -; v_call: TRBV29-1; d_call: -; cdr3_length: 13; j_call: TRBJ1-2; cdr3_aa: CSVEDPNAHGYTF; cdr3_nt: TGCAGCGTTGAAGATCCAAATGCGCATGGCTACACCTTC
clone_size: -; v_call: TRBV11-2; d_call: TRBD1; cdr3_length: 16; j_call: TRBJ2-2; cdr3_aa: CASSSRGGASAGELFF; cdr3_nt: TGTGCCAGCAGCTCCCGAGGGGGCGCAAGCGCCGGGGAGCTGTTTTTT
clone_size: -; v_call: TRBV28; d_call: -; cdr3_length: 15; j_call: TRBJ1-1; cdr3_aa: CASSLYRGVSSEAFF; cdr3_nt: TGTGCCAGCAGTTTATACCGGGGGGTAAGCTCTGAAGCTTTCTTT
clone_size: -; v_call: TRBV2; d_call: TRBD2; cdr3_length: 15; j_call: TRBJ2-5; cdr3_aa: CASSALAGAQETQYF; cdr3_nt: TGTGCCAGCAGTGCGCTAGCGGGGGCCCAAGAGACCCAGTACTTC
clone_size: few; v_call: TRBV19; d_call: -; cdr3_length: 15; j_call: TRBJ1-5; cdr3_aa: CASTPWQGDNQPQHF; cdr3_nt: TGTGCCAGTACCCCGTGGCAGGGAGATAATCAGCCCCAGCATTTT
clone_size: -; v_call: TRBV9; d_call: -; cdr3_length: 13; j_call: TRBJ2-5; cdr3_aa: CASSAHLRETQYF; cdr3_nt: TGTGCCAGCAGCGCCCATCTCAGGGAGACCCAGTACTTC
clone_size: -; v_call: TRBV3-1/TRBV3-2; d_call: -; cdr3_length: 15; j_call: TRBJ1-2; cdr3_aa: CASSPPSKWNYGYTF; cdr3_nt: TGTGCCAGCAGCCCCCCTTCCAAGTGGAACTATGGCTACACCTTC
clone_size: few; v_call: TRBV5-1; d_call: TRBD1; cdr3_length: 15; j_call: TRBJ1-5; cdr3_aa: CASSLGTGGNQPQHF; cdr3_nt: TGCGCCAGCAGCTTGGGGACAGGGGGCAATCAGCCCCAGCATTTT
clone_size: -; v_call: TRBV5-8; d_call: -; cdr3_length: 17; j_call: TRBJ1-6; cdr3_aa: CASSLERLSSYNSPLHF; cdr3_nt: TGTGCCAGCAGCTTGGAACGGTTGAGCTCCTATAATTCACCCCTCCACTTT
clone_size: -; v_call: TRBV6-1; d_call: TRBD2; cdr3_length: 19; j_call: TRBJ2-3; cdr3_aa: CASSAMRLAGAISTDTQYF; cdr3_nt: TGTGCCAGCAGTGCTATGCGACTAGCGGGGGCCATTAGCACAGATACGCAGTATTTT
clone_size: -; v_call: TRBV9; d_call: -; cdr3_length: 14; j_call: TRBJ1-2; cdr3_aa: CASSVDGAVYGYTF; cdr3_nt: TGTGCCAGCAGCGTAGACGGGGCAGTCTATGGCTACACCTTC
clone_size: -; v_call: TRBV5-6; d_call: -; cdr3_length: 13; j_call: TRBJ2-1; cdr3_aa: CASNLLSYNEQFF; cdr3_nt: TGTGCCAGCAATCTTTTGTCGTACAATGAGCAGTTCTTC
clone_size: few; v_call: TRBV5-1; d_call: -; cdr3_length: 15; j_call: TRBJ2-1; cdr3_aa: CASSSRGGIYNEQFF; cdr3_nt: TGCGCCAGCAGCTCCCGAGGAGGGATTTACAATGAGCAGTTCTTC
clone_size: -; v_call: TRBV12-3/TRBV12-4; d_call: -; cdr3_length: 13; j_call: TRBJ1-5; cdr3_aa: CASSRANNQPQHF; cdr3_nt: TGTGCCAGCAGCCGGGCCAACAATCAGCCCCAGCATTTT
clone_size: -; v_call: TRBV3-1/TRBV3-2; d_call: -; cdr3_length: 15; j_call: TRBJ1-4; cdr3_aa: CASSQVLAAPEKLFF; cdr3_nt: TGTGCCAGCAGCCAAGTTCTGGCAGCCCCAGAAAAACTGTTTTTT
clone_size: -; v_call: TRBV6-5; d_call: -; cdr3_length: 13; j_call: TRBJ1-1; cdr3_aa: CASSGTMNTEAFF; cdr3_nt: TGTGCCAGCAGCGGGACCATGAACACTGAAGCTTTCTTT
clone_size: -; v_call: TRBV10-3; d_call: -; cdr3_length: 13; j_call: TRBJ1-1; cdr3_aa: CAIKFAGHTEAFF; cdr3_nt: TGTGCCATCAAATTCGCAGGGCACACTGAAGCTTTCTTT
clone_size: -; v_call: TRBV30; d_call: -; cdr3_length: 13; j_call: TRBJ2-5; cdr3_aa: CAWRYRGVETQYF; cdr3_nt: TGTGCCTGGAGGTACAGAGGGGTGGAGACCCAGTACTTC